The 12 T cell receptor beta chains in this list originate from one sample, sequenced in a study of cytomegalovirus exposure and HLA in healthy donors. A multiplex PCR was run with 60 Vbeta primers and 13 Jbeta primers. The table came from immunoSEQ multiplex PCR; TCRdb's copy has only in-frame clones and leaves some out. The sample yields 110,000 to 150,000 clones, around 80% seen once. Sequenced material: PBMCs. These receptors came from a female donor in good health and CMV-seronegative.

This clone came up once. Here the CDR3 reads CASKPLQGGYTF. Here the CDR3 DNA reads TGTGCCAGCAAGCCCCTCCAGGGAGGCTACACCTTC. This rearrangement joins TRBV28 to TRBJ1-2; D might be TRBD1 (5 bases). The V end was cut by 7 bases, the J end by 8 bases, with 14 bases between. Germline CDR1 and CDR2: MDHEN and SYDVKM. This CDR3 contains 12 residues.

CDR3 region: CASSPPGQGNNYEQYF. The CDR3 DNA sequence: TGTGCCAGCAGTCCCCCGGGACAGGGGAATAACTACGAGCAGTACTTC. V usage is TRBV28 and J usage is TRBJ2-7; 10 bases line up with TRBD1. Germline trimming cut 5 bases from V and 3 bases from J; bases unmatched to any gene: 10. The CDR3 runs to 16 residues. Germline-derived CDR1 and CDR2 are MDHEN and SYDVKM.

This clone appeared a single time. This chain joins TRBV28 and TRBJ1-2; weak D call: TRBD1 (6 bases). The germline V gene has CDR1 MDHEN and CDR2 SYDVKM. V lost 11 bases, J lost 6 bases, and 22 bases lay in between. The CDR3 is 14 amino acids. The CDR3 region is CAAGGGTDGNGYTF. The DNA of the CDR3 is TGTGCCGCGGGAGGGGGAACTGATGGAAATGGCTACACCTTC.

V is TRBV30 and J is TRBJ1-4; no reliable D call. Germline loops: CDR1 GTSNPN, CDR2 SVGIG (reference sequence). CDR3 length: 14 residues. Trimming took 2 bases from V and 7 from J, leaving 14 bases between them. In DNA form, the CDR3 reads TGTGCCTGGAGTTCCGGGTGGCTGTCTGAAAAACTGTTTTTT. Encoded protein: CAWSSGWLSEKLFF.

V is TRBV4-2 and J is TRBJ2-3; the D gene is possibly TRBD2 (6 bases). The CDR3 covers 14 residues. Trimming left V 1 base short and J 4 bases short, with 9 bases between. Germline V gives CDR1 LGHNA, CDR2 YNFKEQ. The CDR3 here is CASSQVRGADTQYF. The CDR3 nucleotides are TGTGCCAGCAGCCAAGTGCGGGGCGCAGATACGCAGTATTTT.

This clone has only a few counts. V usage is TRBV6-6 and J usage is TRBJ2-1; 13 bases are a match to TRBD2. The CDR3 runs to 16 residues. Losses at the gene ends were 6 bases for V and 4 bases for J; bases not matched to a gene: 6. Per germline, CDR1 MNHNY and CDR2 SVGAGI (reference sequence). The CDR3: CASRGTSGKGYNEQFF. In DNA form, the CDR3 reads TGTGCCAGCAGGGGGACTAGCGGGAAGGGGTACAATGAGCAGTTCTTC.

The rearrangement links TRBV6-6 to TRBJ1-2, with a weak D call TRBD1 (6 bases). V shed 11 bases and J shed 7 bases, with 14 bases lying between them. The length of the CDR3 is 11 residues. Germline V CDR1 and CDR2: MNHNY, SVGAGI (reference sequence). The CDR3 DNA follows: TGTGCCGTGTCACAGGGTTCTGGCTACACCTTC. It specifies CAVSQGSGYTF.

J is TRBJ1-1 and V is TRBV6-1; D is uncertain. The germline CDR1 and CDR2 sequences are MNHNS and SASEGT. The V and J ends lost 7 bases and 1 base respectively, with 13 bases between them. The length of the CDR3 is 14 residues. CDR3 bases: TGTGCCAGCACCCAAACCAGGCAGAACACTGAAGCTTTCTTT. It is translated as CASTQTRQNTEAFF.

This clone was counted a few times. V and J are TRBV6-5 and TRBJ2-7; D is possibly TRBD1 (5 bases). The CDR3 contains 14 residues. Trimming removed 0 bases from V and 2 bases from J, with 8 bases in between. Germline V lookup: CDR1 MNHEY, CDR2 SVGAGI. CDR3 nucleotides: TGTGCCAGCAGTTACTCAAGGGGAACCTACGAGCAGTACTTC. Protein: CASSYSRGTYEQYF.

CDR3 protein: CATSPTSGDRGSLYGYTF. The CDR3 region has the DNA TGTGCCACTAGCCCCACGTCCGGGGACAGGGGCTCCCTCTATGGCTACACCTTC. V usage is TRBV15 and J usage is TRBJ1-2; the match to TRBD1 covers 10 bases. J gave up 4 bases and V 9 bases, and 20 bases lay outside the gene matches. Germline V CDR1 and CDR2: LNHNV, YYDKDF (reference sequence). The CDR3 totals 18 residues.

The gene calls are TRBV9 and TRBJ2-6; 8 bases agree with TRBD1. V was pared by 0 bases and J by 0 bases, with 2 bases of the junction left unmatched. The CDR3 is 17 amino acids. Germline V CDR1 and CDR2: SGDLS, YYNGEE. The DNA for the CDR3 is TGTGCCAGCAGCGTAGAACAGGGGGGCTCTGGGGCCAACGTCCTGACTTTC. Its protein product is CASSVEQGGSGANVLTF.

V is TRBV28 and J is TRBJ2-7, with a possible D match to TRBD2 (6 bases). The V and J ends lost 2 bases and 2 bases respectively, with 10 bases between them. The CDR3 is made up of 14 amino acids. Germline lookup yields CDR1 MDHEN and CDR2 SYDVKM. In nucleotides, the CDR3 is TGTGCCAGCAGTTTAATGGGGGGAACCTACGAGCAGTACTTC. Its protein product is CASSLMGGTYEQYF.